Detailed here is one T cell receptor beta chain. Germline CDR1 reads SQVTM; CDR2 reads ANQGSEA. The CDR3 runs to 14 residues. Trimming removed 3 bases from V and 0 bases from J, with 11 bases in between. This entry is derived from a study of blood T cell repertoires in COVID-19. Study at large: The origin of the acute and convalescent COVID-19 samples was the United States, Italy and Spain. The analysed material was cDNA or gDNA that came from T cells, B-cell-depleted T cells, or PBMCs.

Authors' processing steps: Counts of nucleated cells, estimated from reference gene primer amplification, were obtained. The protocol was immunoSEQ multiplex PCR, while the TCRdb copy is restricted to in-frame clones and leaves out a portion. The DNA was the basis for D and trimming; V, J and clone size are from that table. This repertoire shows roughly 150,000 clones, under 90% found once; its top ten account for more than 9%. The rearrangement links TRBV29-1 to TRBJ1-1, with D tentatively TRBD1 (6 bases). The sample was peripheral blood. This clonotype was obtained from an elderly woman with active or convalescent COVID-19. The CDR3 is CSVEQDSMNTEAFF. The CDR3 nucleotides are TGCAGCGTTGAGCAGGACAGCATGAACACTGAAGCTTTCTTT.